What follows describes a single T cell receptor (beta chain). This sample is part of a study of blood T cell repertoires in COVID-19. On the study more broadly: PBMCs, B-cell-depleted T cells, or T cells provided the cDNA or gDNA that made up the material.

The V end was cut by 8 bases, the J end by 7 bases, with 9 bases between. CDR3 length: 12 amino acids. Per germline, CDR1 MDHEN and CDR2 SYDVKM. Assay: immunoSEQ multiplex PCR; the TCRdb copy retains only in-frame clones and omits some. Among about 270,000 clones listed, around 86% were seen once. The specimen was peripheral blood. The TCR sequence derives from a man aged 40-49 years with active or convalescent COVID-19. This chain links TRBV28 with TRBJ1-6, with D hard to call. The CDR3 reads CASAAGNSPLHF. The CDR3 bases are TGTGCCAGCGCAGCGGGAAATTCACCCCTCCACTTT.